The 24 T cell receptor beta chains below all came from one sample that was sequenced in a study of PD-L1 blockade in urothelial cancer. This table comes from immunoSEQ multiplex PCR, and its TCRdb copy is limited to in-frame clones, with some not included. The profile shows under 55,000 clones, 84% of them singletons. The source was PBMCs, collected around atezolizumab (anti-PD-L1) treatment. These receptors were taken from a man in his forties or fifties with urothelial cancer.

The J gene is TRBJ1-2, the V gene TRBV9; TRBD1 might be the D (5 bases). V was cut by 7 bases and J by 8 bases, with 18 bases left in between. CDR1 is SGDLS, CDR2 YYNGEE, per germline. The CDR3 has 13 residues. The CDR3 coding sequence is TGTGCCAGCCGCGGTGGAGGGGAACACGGCTACACCTTC. This codes for CASRGGGEHGYTF.

This clone was recorded only once. V gene TRBV7-6 combines with J gene TRBJ2-5; D call uncertain. Germline assignment: CDR1 SGHVS and CDR2 FNYEAQ. The V and J ends lost 5 bases and 3 bases respectively, with 10 bases between them. This CDR3 has 13 residues. Here the CDR3 DNA reads TGTGCCAGCAGCCCGAACCTAAAAGAGACCCAGTACTTC. Translation: CASSPNLKETQYF.

The chain recombines TRBV5-1 with TRBJ2-3, with a tentative D call TRBD2 (6 bases). V was trimmed by 3 bases and J by 6 bases, leaving 17 bases between them. The CDR3 is 15 amino acids. Per germline, CDR1 SGHRS and CDR2 YFSETQ. The CDR3 nucleotides read TGCGCCAGCAGCTGGGCCGGGACCGCGGGGGATACGCAGTATTTT. Protein: CASSWAGTAGDTQYF.

V and J are TRBV5-4 and TRBJ2-1, with 8 bases identical to TRBD2. CDR1 and CDR2 from the germline V gene are SGHNT and YYREEE (reference sequence). J gave up 9 bases and V 4 bases, and 18 bases lay outside the gene matches. The CDR3 totals 17 residues. CDR3 residues: CASSPRSAGTRFLEQFF. DNA for the CDR3: TGTGCCAGCAGCCCCAGATCTGCCGGGACTAGATTTCTTGAGCAGTTCTTC.

The chain carries TRBV7-9 and TRBJ1-5; no reliable D call. The length of the CDR3 is 14 residues. V lost 1 base and J lost 7, with 11 bases in between. The germline V gene has CDR1 SEHNR and CDR2 FQNEAQ (reference sequence). For the CDR3, the DNA is TGTGCCAGCAGCTTAGAGGCTGGCGGGCAGCCCCAGCATTTT. Translation: CASSLEAGGQPQHF.

The V gene is TRBV7-2, the J gene TRBJ2-3; unclear D gene. Germline V gene sequence: CDR1 SGHTA, CDR2 FQGNSA. This CDR3 has 14 amino acids. V was trimmed by 3 bases and J by 5 bases, leaving 12 bases between them. CDR3 bases: TGTGCCAGCAGCTTGTGGCGATCGGGAGATACGCAGTATTTT. Translated: CASSLWRSGDTQYF.

The chain carries TRBV15 and TRBJ2-1; 7 bases align to TRBD1. V shed 5 bases, J shed 0 bases, and the junction held 10 bases outside the gene matches. Germline loops: CDR1 LNHNV, CDR2 YYDKDF (reference sequence). The CDR3 has 17 residues. The CDR3 spells CATSQTPHRGSYNEQFF. DNA for the CDR3: TGTGCCACCAGCCAAACCCCCCACAGGGGCTCCTACAATGAGCAGTTCTTC.

CDR3 loop: CASSPPPVTEAFF. The CDR3 DNA follows: TGTGCCAGCAGTCCCCCGCCAGTAACTGAAGCTTTCTTT. The rearrangement joins TRBV28 to TRBJ1-1, with D unresolved. CDR1 is MDHEN, CDR2 SYDVKM, per germline. The CDR3 runs to 13 residues. With 5 bases removed from V and 5 bases from J, the gap between germline ends came to 12 bases.

This clone was observed once. V is TRBV7-9 and J is TRBJ1-1; 11 nucleotides line up with TRBD1. The V gene end was trimmed by 0 bases and the J gene end by 1 base; junction bases not matched to a gene: 1. Germline loops: CDR1 SEHNR, CDR2 FQNEAQ (reference sequence). The length of the CDR3 is 16 residues. CDR3 in DNA: TGTGCCAGCAGCTTAGCGGACAGGGGGCGGAACACTGAAGCTTTCTTT. Translated, it gives CASSLADRGRNTEAFF.

V gene TRBV19 combines with J gene TRBJ1-1; TRBD1 might be the D (5 bases). With 2 bases removed from V and 1 base from J, the gap between germline ends came to 5 bases. The CDR3 sequence is 13 residues long. Per germline, CDR1 LNHDA and CDR2 SQIVND (reference sequence). CDR3 nucleotides: TGTGCCAGTAGTATAACAGGGAACACTGAAGCTTTCTTT. This sequence encodes CASSITGNTEAFF.

The chain has TRBV5-6 and TRBJ2-1, with 7 bases identical to TRBD2. Germline values: CDR1 SGHDT, CDR2 YYEEEE. The V segment lost 3 bases and the J segment 6 bases; nucleotides outside the gene matches: 6. The CDR3 has 14 amino acids. CDR3 sequence: CASSWTRRPNEQFF. The CDR3 DNA is TGTGCCAGCAGCTGGACTAGAAGACCCAATGAGCAGTTCTTC.

The genes are TRBV28 and TRBJ2-5; D is perhaps TRBD2 (6 bases). The V gene lost 5 bases and the J gene lost 5 bases, with 18 bases spanning the gap. The CDR3 is 15 amino acids. CDR1 MDHEN and CDR2 SYDVKM come from the germline V gene. The CDR3 protein is CASSPLSWSGETQYF. The DNA for the CDR3 is TGTGCCAGCAGTCCCCTCTCATGGAGCGGGGAGACCCAGTACTTC. Complete variable domain (other parts from reference TRBV28 and TRBJ2-5): DVKVTQSSRYLVKRTGEKVFLECVQDMDHENMFWYRQDPGLGLRLIYFSYDVKMKEKGDIPEGYSVSREKKERFSLILESASTNQTSMYLCASSPLSWSGETQYFGPGTRLLVL.

This chain joins TRBV7-8 and TRBJ1-1; the D gene is possibly TRBD1 (6 bases). V shed 4 bases and J shed 10 bases, with 16 bases lying between them. The CDR3 sequence is 13 residues long. CDR1 and CDR2 from the germline V gene are SGHVS and FQNEAQ. The CDR3 DNA reads TGTGCCAGCAGCTCACACCTTCAGGGGAGAGCTTTCTTT. This codes for CASSSHLQGRAFF. The whole variable domain, filled in from reference TRBV7-8 and TRBJ1-1, reads GAGVSQSPRYKVAKRGQDVALRCDPISGHVSLFWYQQALGQGPEFLTYFQNEAQLDKSGLPSDRFFAERPEGSVSTLKIQRTQQEDSAVYLCASSSHLQGRAFFGQGTRLTVV.

The V gene is TRBV27, the J gene TRBJ2-2, with D possibly being TRBD1 (6 bases). The germline V and J ends were trimmed by 5 bases and 1 base, with 14 bases remaining between them. Germline lookup yields CDR1 MNHEY and CDR2 SMNVEV (reference sequence). The CDR3 covers 16 residues. The CDR3 reads CASSRLTGRNTGELFF. CDR3 bases: TGTGCCAGCAGTCGACTAACAGGGAGGAACACCGGGGAGCTGTTTTTT.

The rearrangement uses TRBV11-3 and TRBJ2-1; 13 bases fit TRBD2. Germline CDR1 SGHNT, CDR2 YENEEA. The CDR3 is 15 amino acids. The J segment lost 9 bases and the V segment lost 5 bases, leaving 7 bases of the junction unmatched. CDR3 bases: TGTGCCAGCAGCAAACGGACTAGCGGGAGAGGTGAGCAGTTCTTC. Its translation: CASSKRTSGRGEQFF.

The J gene is TRBJ2-7, the V gene TRBV6-5; a possible D gene is TRBD2 (5 bases). V shed 0 bases and J shed 6 bases, with 18 bases lying between them. Germline CDR1 and CDR2: MNHEY and SVGAGI. CDR3 size: 16 residues. The CDR3 sequence is CASSYSNLALSPEQYF. In DNA, the CDR3 is TGTGCCAGCAGTTACTCGAACCTAGCCCTGTCTCCCGAGCAGTACTTC.

The rearrangement uses TRBV4-1 and TRBJ2-7; a possible D gene is TRBD1 (6 bases). The V end lost 1 base, the J end lost 2 bases, and 12 bases lay between the germline ends. Germline V gene data show CDR1 as MGHRA and CDR2 as YSYEKL. CDR3 length equals 15 residues. DNA of the CDR3: TGCGCCAGCAGCCAAGTCCGGGACACCGCCTACGAGCAGTACTTC. Translating it yields CASSQVRDTAYEQYF.

The genes are TRBV2 and TRBJ1-1; D is perhaps TRBD1 (5 bases). The V and J ends lost 6 bases and 2 bases respectively, with 13 bases between them. The CDR3 is made up of 14 amino acids. Germline-derived CDR1 and CDR2 are SNHLY and FYNNEI. This chain's CDR3 is CASRKGQRNTEAFF. Here the CDR3 DNA reads TGTGCCAGCAGGAAAGGACAACGCAACACTGAAGCTTTCTTT.

The rearrangement uses TRBV30 and TRBJ1-1; 9 nucleotides align to TRBD1. Germline CDR1 and CDR2: GTSNPN and SVGIG (reference sequence). Trimming cost V 0 bases and J 1 base; bases outside gene matches: 6. The CDR3 totals 16 residues. CDR3 amino acids: CAWSVPTGQGNTEAFF. DNA for the CDR3: TGTGCCTGGAGTGTACCCACGGGACAGGGGAACACTGAAGCTTTCTTT.

The chain recombines TRBV6-4 with TRBJ2-7, with 8 bases matching TRBD1. This CDR3 has 13 amino acids. Trimming took 9 bases from V and 3 from J; bases not matched to a gene: 7. Germline CDR1 is MRHNA and CDR2 is SNTAGT. The CDR3 DNA sequence: TGTGCCAGACGGACAGGGATTGTCTACGAGCAGTACTTC. It codes for CARRTGIVYEQYF.

The V call is TRBV7-6, the J call TRBJ2-3, with TRBD2 matching 8 bases. This CDR3 spans 15 amino acids. From germline, CDR1 is SGHVS and CDR2 FNYEAQ. Unmatched junction bases numbered 2, after V lost 3 bases and J lost 0 bases. DNA of the CDR3: TGTGCCAGCAGCTTCGGGGGGGCGAGCACAGATACGCAGTATTTT. This sequence encodes CASSFGGASTDTQYF.

CDR3 residues: CASSLVALAEAGGELFF. The DNA of the CDR3 is TGTGCCAGCAGCTTAGTAGCACTAGCGGAGGCGGGCGGGGAGCTGTTTTTT. The chain uses TRBV7-3 and TRBJ2-2, with 8 bases identical to TRBD2. The germline gives CDR1 SGHTA, CDR2 FQGTGA. The V and J ends lost 2 bases and 7 bases, in that order; junction bases with no gene match: 12. The CDR3 runs 17 residues.

CDR3 loop: CASSSIKDRGRNTEAFF. CDR3 DNA: TGTGCCAGTAGTTCCATCAAAGACAGGGGAAGGAACACTGAAGCTTTCTTT. The rearrangement links TRBV19 to TRBJ1-1; TRBD1 aligns across 8 bases. The CDR3 sequence is 17 residues long. V shed 5 bases and J 1 base; nucleotides not matched to a gene: 12. Germline V gene sequence: CDR1 LNHDA, CDR2 SQIVND (reference sequence).

The chain employs TRBV19 and TRBJ2-7; 8 bases align to TRBD1. The V and J ends lost 9 bases and 3 bases, in that order; junction bases with no gene match: 1. The germline CDR1 and CDR2 sequences are LNHDA and SQIVND (reference sequence). The CDR3 extends over 11 amino acids. CDR3 in amino acids: CASGQGYEQYF. CDR3 coding DNA: TGTGCCAGCGGACAGGGCTACGAGCAGTACTTC. Filled out from reference TRBV19 and TRBJ2-7, the complete variable domain reads DGGITQSPKYLFRKEGQNVTLSCEQNLNHDAMYWYRQDPGQGLRLIYYSQIVNDFQKGDIAEGYSVSREKKESFPLTVTSAQKNPTAFYLCASGQGYEQYFGPGTRLTVT.